These 30 T cell receptor beta chains were sequenced from one sample in a study of glioma-infiltrating T cells. TCR alpha and beta CDR3 regions were amplified from RNA using iRepertoire nested multiplex PCR. TCRdb re-analysed the multiplex PCR reads in MiXCR, keeping a single row per CDR3 protein. The data show 150,000 or so distinct CDR3 sequences, about 39% seen once. Sequencing was carried out using glioma tissue, nonneoplastic brain tissue, or PBMCs (not recorded which). These receptor sequences come from a human donor with low-grade glioma or glioblastoma, undergoing nonglioma brain surgery, or in good health (not recorded which).

This clonotype has only a few counts. The chain combines TRBV6-1 with TRBJ2-5, with TRBD2 matching 12 bases. Germline V gives CDR1 MNHNS, CDR2 SASEGT. The CDR3 consists of 16 residues. The J segment lost 1 base and the V segment lost 5 bases, leaving 5 bases of the junction unmatched. CDR3 DNA: TGTGCCAGCAGTAAGACTAGCGGGGGTTTCCAAGAGACCCAGTACTTC. Its translation is CASSKTSGGFQETQYF.

This CDR3 is CASSYRSGDEQYF. The CDR3, as DNA: TGTGCCAGCAGTTACCGCTCCGGGGACGAGCAGTACTTC. The chain recombines TRBV6-6 with TRBJ2-7; D may be TRBD2 (5 bases). The germline V and J ends were trimmed by 2 bases and 5 bases, with 10 bases remaining between them. The CDR3 is 13 residues long. Germline loops: CDR1 MNHNY, CDR2 SVGAGI (reference sequence).

The chain couples TRBV19 to TRBJ1-5, with unresolved D. Trimming stripped 3 bases from V and 2 bases from J, with 14 bases between. CDR1 is LNHDA, CDR2 SQIVND, per germline (reference sequence). CDR3 length equals 16 residues. DNA for the CDR3: TGTGCCAGTAGTATGTCCCTCTGGAGTCGCAATCAGCCCCAGCATTTT. Protein sequence: CASSMSLWSRNQPQHF.

The chain has TRBV20-1 and TRBJ2-5; 10 bases agree with TRBD2. J was trimmed by 3 bases and V by 6 bases; bases with no gene match: 10. The CDR3 runs 15 residues. The V gene's germline CDR1 is DFQATT and CDR2 SNEGSKA (reference sequence). The CDR3 sequence: CSAIHSGRSEETQYF. CDR3 DNA: TGCAGTGCGATCCATAGCGGGAGGTCCGAAGAGACCCAGTACTTC.

This clonotype was observed a few times. The chain joins TRBV7-9 to TRBJ2-7; D might be TRBD2 (6 bases). V lost 5 bases to trimming and J lost 3 bases, with 26 bases between them. The CDR3 runs 18 residues. Germline-derived CDR1 and CDR2 are SEHNR and FQNEAQ (reference sequence). CDR3 sequence: CASSPEFGEALSLYEQYF. As DNA, the CDR3 is TGTGCCAGCAGCCCGGAATTTGGGGAGGCCCTATCACTCTACGAGCAGTACTTC.

V is TRBV20-1 and J is TRBJ1-1, with D maybe TRBD1 (5 bases). The V gene's germline CDR1 is DFQATT and CDR2 SNEGSKA (reference sequence). The V end was cut by 6 bases, the J end by 12 bases, with 20 bases between. The CDR3 totals 12 residues. The CDR3 here is CSALYDSRQPFF. CDR3 nucleotide sequence: TGCAGTGCCCTCTATGACAGCCGGCAACCTTTCTTT.

The sample holds a few counts of this clonotype. The chain combines TRBV7-9 with TRBJ1-2; a possible D gene is TRBD1 (6 bases). This CDR3 region has 12 residues. The ends were cut back, 4 bases at V and 5 bases at J, with 8 bases in the middle. CDR1 and CDR2 (germline): SEHNR, FQNEAQ (reference sequence). The CDR3 protein is CASSSGDYGYTF. The CDR3 coding sequence is TGTGCCAGCAGCTCAGGGGATTATGGCTACACCTTC.

This rearrangement joins TRBV20-1 to TRBJ2-7, with 8 bases aligning to TRBD2. The CDR3 covers 14 residues. Trimming removed 6 bases from V and 1 base from J; junction bases left unmatched: 8. CDR1 DFQATT and CDR2 SNEGSKA come from the germline V gene (reference sequence). The CDR3, as DNA: TGCAGTGCCGTGGACAGCGGGAGATCCTACGAGCAGTACTTC. Translating gives CSAVDSGRSYEQYF.

For this clonotype: A read error may produce the germline difference seen at one junction end. CDR3 sequence: CAISESAGGQETQYF. The CDR3 DNA reads TGTGCCATCAGTGAGTCGGCGGGGGGCCAAGAGACCCAGTACTTC. The chain has TRBV6-1 and TRBJ2-5; 8 positions agree with TRBD2. The CDR3 has 15 amino acids. Germline assignment: CDR1 MNHNS and CDR2 SASEGT.

The V call is TRBV6-1, the J call TRBJ1-4; unclear D gene. This CDR3 is built from 14 residues. V lost 6 bases and J 7 bases, leaving 15 bases between the germline ends. CDR1 and CDR2 (germline): MNHNS, SASEGT. CDR3 nucleotides: TGTGCCAGCAGCCGAGAAGAGTTAAGTGAAAAACTGTTTTTT. This encodes CASSREELSEKLFF.

The CDR3 nucleotides read TGTGCCAGCAGTTATCCCAGGAGGATCGCGGAGACCCAGTACTTC. It codes for CASSYPRRIAETQYF. The V call is TRBV27, the J call TRBJ2-1, with D possibly TRBD2 on 5 matching bases. The end of the DNA is better explained by TRBJ2-5, so the J call may be wrong. The CDR3 spans 15 residues. Germline loops: CDR1 MNHEY, CDR2 SMNVEV (reference sequence).

This CDR3 is CASSLRDGGDQPQHF. Here the CDR3 DNA reads TGTGCCAGCAGTCTCCGGGACGGGGGGGATCAGCCCCAGCATTTT. The rearrangement uses TRBV12-3 or TRBV12-4 and TRBJ1-5; TRBD1 is a possible D gene (5 bases). Trimming stripped 5 bases from V and 5 bases from J, with 16 bases between. The CDR3 spans 15 residues.

The V gene is TRBV20-1, the J gene TRBJ2-7; D unclear. The V end was cut by 4 bases, the J end by 4 bases, with 11 bases between. Germline CDR1 reads DFQATT; CDR2 reads SNEGSKA (reference sequence). This CDR3 has 12 amino acids. CDR3 in amino acids: CSAMPQIYEQYF. The DNA of the CDR3 is TGCAGTGCTATGCCGCAGATTTACGAGCAGTACTTC.

This sequence joins TRBV7-9 and TRBJ1-1; D is undetermined. Germline CDR1 reads SEHNR; CDR2 reads FQNEAQ (reference sequence). The CDR3 consists of 12 residues. The ends were cut back, 4 bases at V and 1 base at J, with 4 bases in the middle. This CDR3 reads CASSSRNTEAFF. CDR3 nucleotides: TGTGCCAGCAGCTCCCGGAACACTGAAGCTTTCTTT.

Comments on this clonotype: Just one base apart from a much larger clone, this may be a read error. The rearrangement uses TRBV4-2 and TRBJ1-1; a weak D match, TRBD1 (5 bases). Trimming stripped 3 bases from V and 6 bases from J, with 14 bases between. Germline CDR1 LGHNA, CDR2 YNFKEQ. CDR3 size: 14 residues. Written as DNA, the CDR3 is TGTGCCAGCAGCCAGGGTCAGCGGGGCGCTGAAGCTTTCTTT. It translates to CASSQGQRGAEAFF.

DNA for the CDR3: TGTGCCAGCAGTGATGAATCCTACGAGCAGTACTTC. Translation: CASSDESYEQYF. The chain recombines TRBV6-6 with TRBJ2-7; D unclear. The V gene's germline CDR1 is MNHNY and CDR2 SVGAGI (reference sequence). The CDR3 is 12 residues long. Between the trimmed V and J ends, which lost 5 bases and 1 base, there was a span of 6 bases.

Worth noting for this clonotype: This may arise from a read error, as a much more abundant clone is one base away. The chain is built from TRBV27 and TRBJ1-1; D is uncertain. The CDR3 is made up of 16 amino acids. Germline CDR1 MNHEY, CDR2 SMNVEV (reference sequence). The chain's CDR3 is CASGRNEMLMNIEAFF. CDR3 coding DNA: TGTGCCAGCGGGAGAAACGAGATGCTCATGAACATTGAAGCTTTCTTT.

This clonotype was detected only a few times. The chain joins TRBV7-9 to TRBJ2-1; D unresolved. The CDR3 sequence is 15 residues long. Between the trimmed V and J ends, which lost 3 bases and 5 bases, there was a span of 14 bases. CDR1 and CDR2 from the germline V gene are SEHNR and FQNEAQ (reference sequence). This CDR3 reads CASSFVESTDNEQFF. CDR3 nucleotides: TGTGCCAGCAGCTTCGTGGAGAGTACCGACAATGAGCAGTTCTTC.

The chain joins TRBV20-1 to TRBJ2-3, with 13 bases lining up with TRBD2. The V gene's germline CDR1 is DFQATT and CDR2 SNEGSKA (reference sequence). V shed 6 bases and J 4 bases; nucleotides not matched to a gene: 7. The CDR3 totals 15 residues. The CDR3 is CSANGLAGDPDTQYF. Written as DNA, the CDR3 is TGCAGTGCCAATGGACTAGCGGGAGACCCAGATACGCAGTATTTT.

The sample holds many counts of this clonotype. The chain has TRBV6-1 and TRBJ1-2, with TRBD1 matching 7 bases. After removal of 7 bases from V and 7 bases from J, the junction contained 9 bases not matched to a gene. CDR3 size: 13 residues. The germline V gene has CDR1 MNHNS and CDR2 SASEGT. This CDR3 reads CASTKTGSTGYTF. In DNA form, the CDR3 reads TGTGCCAGCACCAAGACAGGGTCGACTGGCTACACCTTC.

This chain connects TRBV28 to TRBJ2-1, with 10 bases that match TRBD2. The CDR3 runs 14 residues. Germline CDR1 is MDHEN and CDR2 is SYDVKM. V lost 5 bases to trimming and J lost 5 bases; unmatched junction nucleotides: 3. The CDR3 nucleotides are TGTGCCAGCAGTGAGCGGGAGGGAGACAATGAGCAGTTCTTC. Translating it yields CASSEREGDNEQFF.

The chain combines TRBV20-1 with TRBJ1-6, with D unclear. Trimming stripped 6 bases from V and 7 bases from J, with 10 bases between. The CDR3 spans 12 residues. Germline CDR1 DFQATT, CDR2 SNEGSKA (reference sequence). CDR3 residues: CSARIGNSPLHF. DNA of the CDR3: TGCAGTGCACGAATAGGGAATTCACCCCTCCACTTT.

This clonotype came up many times. The rearrangement joins TRBV20-1 to TRBJ2-7; TRBD2 matches at 9 bases. J gave up 0 bases and V 3 bases, and 6 bases lay outside the gene matches. CDR3 length equals 15 residues. Germline V gene data show CDR1 as DFQATT and CDR2 as SNEGSKA (reference sequence). This CDR3 reads CSASFAGGGSYEQYF. CDR3 coding DNA: TGCAGTGCTAGTTTCGCGGGGGGGGGCTCCTACGAGCAGTACTTC.

The chain combines TRBV7-9 with TRBJ2-3, with TRBD2 matching over 11 bases. V dropped 5 bases and J dropped 2; count of bases not matched to a gene: 6. This CDR3 spans 16 amino acids. CDR1 and CDR2 (germline): SEHNR, FQNEAQ (reference sequence). CDR3 nucleotide sequence: TGTGCCAGCAGCGAACGACTAGCGGGACCCACAGATACGCAGTATTTT. Protein: CASSERLAGPTDTQYF.

This clonotype was detected ten times or more. The rearrangement links TRBV6-1 to TRBJ2-1, with 8 bases identical to TRBD2. The CDR3 covers 15 residues. V was pared by 5 bases and J by 2 bases, with 5 bases of the junction left unmatched. Germline CDR1 is MNHNS and CDR2 is SASEGT. The CDR3 spells CASSSGRRTYNEQFF. CDR3 coding DNA: TGTGCCAGCAGTAGCGGGAGAAGGACCTACAATGAGCAGTTCTTC.

In its sample, this clonotype was seen a few times. The chain is built from TRBV20-1 and TRBJ2-7; D unclear. This CDR3 has 15 residues. With 3 bases removed from V and 1 base from J, the gap between germline ends came to 16 bases. From germline, CDR1 is DFQATT and CDR2 SNEGSKA (reference sequence). CDR3 DNA sequence: TGCAGTGCTAGTACCCCTGGCCAGGAGTCCTACGAGCAGTACTTC. This sequence encodes CSASTPGQESYEQYF.

The rearrangement links TRBV15 to TRBJ1-5; no clear D. Germline V gene lookup returns CDR1 LNHNV and CDR2 YYDKDF (reference sequence). The CDR3 totals 15 residues. The V end was cut by 1 base, the J end by 3 bases, with 10 bases between. The CDR3 here is CATSRGVWDNQPQHF. The CDR3 nucleotides read TGTGCCACCAGCAGAGGGGTATGGGACAATCAGCCCCAGCATTTT.

CDR3 sequence reads: CASSPSGPYEQYF. As DNA, the CDR3 is TGTGCCAGCAGCCCTAGCGGACCTTACGAGCAGTACTTC. This chain joins TRBV7-2 and TRBJ2-7; TRBD2 agrees at 7 bases. Per germline, CDR1 SGHTA and CDR2 FQGNSA. The CDR3 totals 13 residues. V dropped 5 bases and J dropped 4; count of bases not matched to a gene: 5.

The sample holds a few counts of this clonotype. This clone may be a read error of a much larger clone one base away. CDR3 in DNA: TGTGCCAGCAGCCGGGGCAGCGTCACAGATACGCAGTATTTT. This sequence encodes CASSRGSVTDTQYF. The rearrangement joins TRBV7-2 to TRBJ2-3; TRBD1 or TRBD2 may be the D gene (5 bases each). Germline CDR1 is SGHTA and CDR2 is FQGNSA. The ends were cut back, 5 bases at V and 2 bases at J, with 11 bases in the middle. The length of the CDR3 is 14 residues.

The V call is TRBV2, the J call TRBJ1-4; no reliable D call. Per the germline V gene, CDR1 is SNHLY and CDR2 is FYNNEI. The CDR3 length is 15 residues. V lost 3 bases, J lost 3 bases, and 11 bases lay in between. The DNA for the CDR3 is TGTGCCAGCAGTGAGACCTGGGTATCTAATGAAAAACTGTTTTTT. Its protein product is CASSETWVSNEKLFF.